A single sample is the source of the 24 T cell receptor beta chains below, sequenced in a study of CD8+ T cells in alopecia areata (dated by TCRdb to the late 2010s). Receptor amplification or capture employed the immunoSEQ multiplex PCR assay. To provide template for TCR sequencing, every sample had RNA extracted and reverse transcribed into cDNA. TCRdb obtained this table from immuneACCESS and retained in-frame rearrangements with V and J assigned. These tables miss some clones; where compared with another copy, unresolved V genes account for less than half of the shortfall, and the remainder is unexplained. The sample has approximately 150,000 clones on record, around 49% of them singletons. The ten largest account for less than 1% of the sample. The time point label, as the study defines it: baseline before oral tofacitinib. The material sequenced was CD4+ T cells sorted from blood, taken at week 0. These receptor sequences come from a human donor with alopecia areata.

The DNA for the CDR3 is TGCGCCAGCAGCTCGGGACTGATGAACACTGAAGCTTTCTTT. Protein sequence: CASSSGLMNTEAFF. The chain joins TRBV5-1 to TRBJ1-1; a possible D gene is TRBD1 (5 bases). This CDR3 comprises 14 residues. V lost 3 bases, J lost 0 bases, and 9 bases lay in between. CDR1 and CDR2 (germline): SGHRS, YFSETQ.

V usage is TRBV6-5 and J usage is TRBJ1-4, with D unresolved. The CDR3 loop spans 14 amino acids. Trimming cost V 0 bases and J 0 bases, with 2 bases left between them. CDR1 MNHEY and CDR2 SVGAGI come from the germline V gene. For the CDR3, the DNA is TGTGCCAGCAGTTACTCGGCAACTAATGAAAAACTGTTTTTT. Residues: CASSYSATNEKLFF.

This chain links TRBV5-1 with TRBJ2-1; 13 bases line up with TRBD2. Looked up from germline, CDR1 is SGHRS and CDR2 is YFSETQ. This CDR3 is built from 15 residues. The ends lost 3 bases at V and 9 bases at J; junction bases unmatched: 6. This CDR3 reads CASSSLAGGPFEQFF. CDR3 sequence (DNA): TGCGCCAGCAGCTCACTAGCGGGAGGGCCTTTTGAGCAGTTCTTC. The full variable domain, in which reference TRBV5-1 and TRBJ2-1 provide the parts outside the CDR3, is KAGVTQTPRYLIKTRGQQVTLSCSPISGHRSVSWYQQTPGQGLQFLFEYFSETQRNKGNFPGRFSGRQFSNSRSEMNVSTLELGDSALYLCASSSLAGGPFEQFFGPGTRLTVL.

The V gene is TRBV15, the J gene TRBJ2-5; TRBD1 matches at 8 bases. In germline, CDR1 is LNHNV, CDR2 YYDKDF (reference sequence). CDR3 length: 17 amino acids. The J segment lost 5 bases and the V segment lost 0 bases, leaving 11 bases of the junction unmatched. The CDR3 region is CATSRDLRTGTRETQYF. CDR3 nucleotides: TGTGCCACCAGCAGAGATCTCAGGACAGGGACTCGTGAGACCCAGTACTTC.

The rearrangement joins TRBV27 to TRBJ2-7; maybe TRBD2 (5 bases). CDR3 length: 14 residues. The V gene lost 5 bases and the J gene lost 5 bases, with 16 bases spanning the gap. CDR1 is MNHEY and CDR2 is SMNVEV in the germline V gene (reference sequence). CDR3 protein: CASSTPGNWDEQYF. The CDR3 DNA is TGTGCCAGCAGTACTCCCGGGAACTGGGACGAGCAGTACTTC.

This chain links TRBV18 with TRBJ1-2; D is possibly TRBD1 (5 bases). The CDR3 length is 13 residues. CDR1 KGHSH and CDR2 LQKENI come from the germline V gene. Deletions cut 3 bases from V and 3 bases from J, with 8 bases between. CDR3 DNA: TGTGCCAGCTCACCCGGGGGACACTATGGCTACACCTTC. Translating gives CASSPGGHYGYTF.

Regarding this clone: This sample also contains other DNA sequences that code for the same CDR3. CDR3 region: CASSLEQGRTEAFF. CDR3 DNA: TGCGCCAGCAGCCTGGAACAGGGGAGGACTGAAGCTTTCTTT. The chain links TRBV5-1 to TRBJ1-1; TRBD1 matches at 7 bases. The germline CDR1 and CDR2 sequences are SGHRS and YFSETQ. The CDR3 runs 14 residues. The V segment lost 4 bases and the J segment 5 bases; nucleotides outside the gene matches: 8.

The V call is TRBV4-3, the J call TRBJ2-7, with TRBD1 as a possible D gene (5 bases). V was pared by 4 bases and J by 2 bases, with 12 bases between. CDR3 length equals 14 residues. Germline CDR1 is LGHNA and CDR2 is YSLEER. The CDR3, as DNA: TGCGCCAGCAGCCCCACCATGGGGCCCTACGAGCAGTACTTC. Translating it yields CASSPTMGPYEQYF.

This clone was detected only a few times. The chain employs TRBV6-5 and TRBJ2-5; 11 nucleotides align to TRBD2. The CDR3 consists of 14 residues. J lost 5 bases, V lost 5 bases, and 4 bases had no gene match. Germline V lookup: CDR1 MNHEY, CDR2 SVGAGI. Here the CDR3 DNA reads TGTGCCAGCAGTAAAACTAGCGGGGGTGAGACCCAGTACTTC. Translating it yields CASSKTSGGETQYF.

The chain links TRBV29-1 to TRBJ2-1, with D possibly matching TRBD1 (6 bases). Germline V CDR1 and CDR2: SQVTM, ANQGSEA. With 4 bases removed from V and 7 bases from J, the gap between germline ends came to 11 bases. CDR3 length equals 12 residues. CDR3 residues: CSVARGTNEQFF. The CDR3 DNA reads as TGCAGCGTTGCCAGGGGAACGAATGAGCAGTTCTTC.

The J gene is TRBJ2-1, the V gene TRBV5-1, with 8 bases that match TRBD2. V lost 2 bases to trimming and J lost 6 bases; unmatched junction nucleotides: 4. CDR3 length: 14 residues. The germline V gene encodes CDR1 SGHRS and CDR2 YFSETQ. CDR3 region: CASSLTSGPNEQFF. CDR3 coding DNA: TGCGCCAGCAGCTTAACTAGCGGTCCCAATGAGCAGTTCTTC.

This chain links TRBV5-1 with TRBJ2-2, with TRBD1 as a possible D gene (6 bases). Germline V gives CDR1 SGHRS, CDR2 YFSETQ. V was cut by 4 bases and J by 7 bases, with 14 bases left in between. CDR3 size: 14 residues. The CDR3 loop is CASSPSRGIGELFF. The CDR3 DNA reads TGCGCCAGCAGCCCTTCGAGGGGGATCGGGGAGCTGTTTTTT.

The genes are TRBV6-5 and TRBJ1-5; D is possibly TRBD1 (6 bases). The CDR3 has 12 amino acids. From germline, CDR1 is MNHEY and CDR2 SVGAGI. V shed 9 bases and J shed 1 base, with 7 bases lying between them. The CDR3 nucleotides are TGTGCCAGTGGGACAAGCAATCAGCCCCAGCATTTT. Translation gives CASGTSNQPQHF.

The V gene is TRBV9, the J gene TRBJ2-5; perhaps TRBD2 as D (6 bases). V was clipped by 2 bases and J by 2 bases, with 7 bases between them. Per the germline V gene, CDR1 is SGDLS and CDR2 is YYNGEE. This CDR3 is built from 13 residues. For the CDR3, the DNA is TGTGCCAGCAGCGTTAGCGGACAAGAGACCCAGTACTTC. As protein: CASSVSGQETQYF.

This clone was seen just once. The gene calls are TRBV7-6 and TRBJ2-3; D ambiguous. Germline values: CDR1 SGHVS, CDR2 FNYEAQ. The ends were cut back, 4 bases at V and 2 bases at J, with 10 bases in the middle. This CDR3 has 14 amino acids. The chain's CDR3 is CASSSDVTTDTQYF. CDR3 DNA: TGTGCCAGCAGCTCGGACGTAACCACAGATACGCAGTATTTT.

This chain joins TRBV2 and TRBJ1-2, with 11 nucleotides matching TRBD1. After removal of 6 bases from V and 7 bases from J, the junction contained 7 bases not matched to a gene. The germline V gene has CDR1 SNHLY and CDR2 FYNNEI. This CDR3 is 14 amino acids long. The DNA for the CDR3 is TGTGCCAGCAGCGGGGACAGGGGGATTAGTGGCTACACCTTC. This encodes CASSGDRGISGYTF.

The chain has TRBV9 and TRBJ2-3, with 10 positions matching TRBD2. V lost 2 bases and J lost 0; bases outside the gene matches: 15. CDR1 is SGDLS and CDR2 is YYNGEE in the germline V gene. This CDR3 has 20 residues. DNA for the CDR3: TGTGCCAGCAGCGTGACTACTGCGACTAGCGGGCCCACTAGCACAGATACGCAGTATTTT. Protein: CASSVTTATSGPTSTDTQYF.

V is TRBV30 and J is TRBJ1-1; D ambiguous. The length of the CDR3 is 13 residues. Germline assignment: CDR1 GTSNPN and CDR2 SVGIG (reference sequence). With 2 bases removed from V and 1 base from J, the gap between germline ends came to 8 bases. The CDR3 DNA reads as TGTGCCTGGAGTCTGGAGGAGAACACTGAAGCTTTCTTT. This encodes CAWSLEENTEAFF.

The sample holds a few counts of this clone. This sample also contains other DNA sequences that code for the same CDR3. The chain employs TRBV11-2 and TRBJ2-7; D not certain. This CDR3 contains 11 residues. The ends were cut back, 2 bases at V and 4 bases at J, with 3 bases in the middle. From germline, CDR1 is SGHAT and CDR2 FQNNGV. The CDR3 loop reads CASSLFYEQYF. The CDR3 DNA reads TGTGCCAGCAGCTTATTTTACGAGCAGTACTTC.

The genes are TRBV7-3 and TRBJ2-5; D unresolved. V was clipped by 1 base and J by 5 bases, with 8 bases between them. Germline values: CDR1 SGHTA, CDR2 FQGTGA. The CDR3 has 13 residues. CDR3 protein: CASSLIVGETQYF. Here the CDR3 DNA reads TGTGCCAGCAGCTTAATTGTTGGGGAGACCCAGTACTTC.

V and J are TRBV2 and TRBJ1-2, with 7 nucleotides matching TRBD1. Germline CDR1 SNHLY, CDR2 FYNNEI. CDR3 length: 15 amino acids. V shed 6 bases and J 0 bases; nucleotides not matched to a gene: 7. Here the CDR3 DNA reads TGTGCCAGCAGCCAGGGGACAGCCTCTAACTATGGCTACACCTTC. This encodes CASSQGTASNYGYTF.

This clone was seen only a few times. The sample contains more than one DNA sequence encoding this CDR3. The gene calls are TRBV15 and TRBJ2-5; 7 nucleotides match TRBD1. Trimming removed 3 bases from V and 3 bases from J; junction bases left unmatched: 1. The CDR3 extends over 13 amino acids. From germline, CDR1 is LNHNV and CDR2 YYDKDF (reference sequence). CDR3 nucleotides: TGTGCCACCAGCAGGGGGACAGAAGAGACCCAGTACTTC. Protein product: CATSRGTEETQYF.

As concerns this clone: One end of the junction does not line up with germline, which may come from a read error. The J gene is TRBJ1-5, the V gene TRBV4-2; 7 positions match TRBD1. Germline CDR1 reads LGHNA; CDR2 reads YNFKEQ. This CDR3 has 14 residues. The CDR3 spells CASSQRQGDQPLHF. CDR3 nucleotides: TGTGCCAGCAGCCAAAGGCAGGGGGATCAGCCCCTGCATTTT.

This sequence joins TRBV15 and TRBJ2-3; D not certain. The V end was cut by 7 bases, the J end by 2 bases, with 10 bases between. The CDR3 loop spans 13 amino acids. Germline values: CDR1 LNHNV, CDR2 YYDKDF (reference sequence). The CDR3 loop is CATNPGVTDTQYF. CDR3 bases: TGTGCCACCAACCCGGGTGTCACAGATACGCAGTATTTT.